The rows below give T cell receptor beta chains drawn from one sample of a study of shared clonotypes between healthy human individuals. Produced via immunoSEQ multiplex PCR; TCRdb's table is partial and in-frame only. Among roughly 490,000 clones listed, less than 80% were seen once. Material: PBMCs. Receptors were obtained from a woman aged 35 to 49 in good health. Some clones in this sample may be carry-over from other donors' samples. The CDR3 runs from the conserved cysteine through the conserved F or W. The order of the fields is V gene, J gene, CDR3 protein.

TRBV7-9	TRBJ2-1	CASSPLSVGGEQFF
TRBV6-6	TRBJ2-5	CASSPGGTQYF
TRBV7-3	TRBJ2-7	CASSSPCEQYF
TRBV30	TRBJ2-2	CAGTRDDTGELFF
TRBV19	TRBJ2-7	CASSPLGGRYEQYF
TRBV30	TRBJ1-2	CAWSINGGYGYTF
TRBV28	TRBJ1-2	CASSLAVGLNYGYTF
TRBV6-1	TRBJ2-1	CASSEAAGGYNEQFF
TRBV30	TRBJ1-4	CAWSVGAQGNEKLFF
TRBV5-1	TRBJ1-1	CASSYRGVNTEAFF
TRBV15	TRBJ2-5	CATSSGLATEETQYF
TRBV11-1	TRBJ2-5	CASSPGTSPHSFLETQYF
TRBV10-2	TRBJ2-7	CASSDLPRRDRGYEQYF
TRBV2	TRBJ2-3	CASMRAKPPDTQYF
TRBV19	TRBJ1-2	CASRRTAGPVTF
TRBV6-5	TRBJ2-7	CASSVRDFTYEQYF
TRBV9	TRBJ1-3	CASSVAETGNTIYF
TRBV7-9	TRBJ2-1	CASSPVGGRVSEQFF
TRBV5-4	TRBJ2-4	CASSSGGSKNIQYF
TRBV7-9	TRBJ2-2	CASIGGAHTGELFF
TRBV14	TRBJ2-5	CANPPTEQETQYF
TRBV20-1	TRBJ1-2	CSAPGGGYTF
TRBV12-2	TRBJ2-1	CASRARQVPGDNEQFF
TRBV5-1	TRBJ2-5	CASSAGTSGRVGETQYF
TRBV30	TRBJ2-7	CALKNYDSSNEQYF
TRBV29-1	TRBJ1-2	CSVRETGKGANYGYTF
TRBV28	TRBJ2-3	CASRLRSIPDTQYF
TRBV7-9	TRBJ1-3	CASSPGQFKIGNTIYF
TRBV7-3	TRBJ1-1	CASSSGTGHTEAFF
TRBV14	TRBJ2-1	CASSQLRDSTYNEQFF
TRBV18	TRBJ2-1	CASSPLAVLGGSWDEQFF
TRBV28	TRBJ1-3	CASRYSGELGGNTIYF
TRBV11-3	TRBJ2-2	CASSWTYTGELFF
TRBV7-2	TRBJ2-7	CASSLVARDEQYF
TRBV18	TRBJ2-3	CASSPSQTDTQYF
TRBV7-6	TRBJ1-5	CASSLGGAPNQPQHF
TRBV5-6	TRBJ2-3	CASSATSGRRTDTQYF
TRBV28	TRBJ1-4	CASSLFSEKLFF
TRBV6-4	TRBJ2-3	CASSDRGGSTDTQYF
TRBV6-5	TRBJ2-2	CASRAHNTGELFF
TRBV9	TRBJ2-2	CASSVVQTGELFF
TRBV28	TRBJ1-1	CASSLVQGLNTEAFF
TRBV2	TRBJ1-1	CASSPGTGRLRAFF
TRBV10-3	TRBJ2-2	CAISGTGVTGELFF
TRBV9	TRBJ2-7	CASSVGLAVEQYF
TRBV5-4	TRBJ1-2	CASSLDSNGYTF
TRBV10-3	TRBJ2-7	CAISEGGRGSDEQYF
TRBV5-1	TRBJ1-1	CASSTGTGGATEAFF
TRBV15	TRBJ2-4	CATSRTSGNVGNIQYF
TRBV27	TRBJ2-1	CASSLLAGSSEQFF
TRBV27	TRBJ2-1	CASSLGLYNEQFF
TRBV19	TRBJ2-5	CASSRDREETQYF
TRBV9	TRBJ2-3	CASSVLAGGTDTQYF
TRBV4-1	TRBJ2-1	CASSQDLSAGRTSGRNEQFF
TRBV19	TRBJ1-1	CASSMSLLGTEAFF
TRBV6-1	TRBJ1-1	CASSDDRENTEAFF
TRBV5-1	TRBJ2-1	CASSLLPTRNEQFF
TRBV7-7	TRBJ2-5	CASSLALLGIQTQYF
TRBV7-7	TRBJ2-1	CASSHYGRNNEQFF